The 15 T cell receptor beta chains below come from one sample, sequenced in a study of blood T cells in healthy people across ages. A sample-barcoded 5' primer and a J-beta primer mix were used in a second PCR of about 7 to 12 cycles. TCRdb reanalysed the 5' RACE reads using MiXCR and keeps one entry per CDR3 protein. The table includes roughly 700,000 distinct CDR3 sequences, around 49% detected once. The sample consisted of blood. The receptors here all came from a woman aged 60-75 years in good health.

This clonotype was seen only a few times. The V gene is TRBV7-3, the J gene TRBJ2-7; 11 bases agree with TRBD2. The germline V gene encodes CDR1 SGHTA and CDR2 FQGTGA. This CDR3 region has 15 residues. With V trimmed by 5 bases and J by 7 bases, 10 bases remained unmatched. Here the CDR3 DNA reads TGTGCCAGCAGCCTCACCGGGACTAGCGGTAATGAGCAGTACTTC. Translated: CASSLTGTSGNEQYF. Combining the CDR3 with reference TRBV7-3 and TRBJ2-7 gives the whole variable domain GAGVSQTPSNKVTEKGKYVELRCDPISGHTALYWYRQSLGQGPEFLIYFQGTGAADDSGLPNDRFFAVRPEGSVSTLKIQRTERGDSAVYLCASSLTGTSGNEQYFGPGTRLTVT.

This clonotype was seen more than once but under ten times. This chain uses TRBV14 with TRBJ2-1, with D perhaps TRBD2 (6 bases). The germline gives CDR1 SGHDN, CDR2 FVKESK. This CDR3 spans 14 amino acids. Trimming left V 2 bases short and J 7 bases short, with 12 bases between. CDR3 protein: CASSQRDSGNEQFF. The CDR3 DNA is TGTGCCAGCAGCCAACGGGACTCCGGGAATGAGCAGTTCTTC.

The rearrangement joins TRBV30 to TRBJ2-5; the D gene is possibly TRBD1 (5 bases). V shed 0 bases and J shed 4 bases, with 18 bases lying between them. The CDR3 has 16 amino acids. Germline assignment: CDR1 GTSNPN and CDR2 SVGIG (reference sequence). The CDR3 nucleotides are TGTGCCTGGAGTGTAGGGGCAGGGATGTTTTCAGAGACCCAGTACTTC. Amino acid sequence: CAWSVGAGMFSETQYF.

V is TRBV20-1 and J is TRBJ1-2, with 8 bases matching TRBD1. With 5 bases clipped from V and 4 bases from J, the junction kept 3 bases outside the gene matches. CDR3 length equals 12 residues. Germline V gene data show CDR1 as DFQATT and CDR2 as SNEGSKA (reference sequence). This CDR3 is CSAYRGSYGYTF. The DNA of the CDR3 is TGCAGTGCTTACAGGGGGAGCTATGGCTACACCTTC.

The chain is built from TRBV27 and TRBJ2-7; TRBD1 is a possible D gene (5 bases). The ends were cut back, 5 bases at V and 1 base at J, with 12 bases in the middle. Per germline, CDR1 MNHEY and CDR2 SMNVEV (reference sequence). CDR3 length: 14 amino acids. The CDR3 bases are TGTGCCAGCAGTGTCAACAGGATGTCCTACGAGCAGTACTTC. Its protein product is CASSVNRMSYEQYF.

This chain uses TRBV2 with TRBJ1-5; D remains unclear. Germline CDR1 SNHLY, CDR2 FYNNEI. Trimming cost V 4 bases and J 0 bases, with 10 bases left between them. The CDR3 extends over 15 amino acids. The DNA of the CDR3 is TGTGCCAGCAGTGGGGGTCGCGGTAGCAATCAGCCCCAGCATTTT. Encoded protein: CASSGGRGSNQPQHF.

V usage is TRBV28 and J usage is TRBJ2-1; TRBD2 agrees at 10 bases. Germline CDR1 and CDR2: MDHEN and SYDVKM. V was clipped by 5 bases and J by 10 bases; unmatched bases: 2. The CDR3 extends over 12 amino acids. As DNA, the CDR3 is TGTGCCAGCAGTCCGGGACTAGCGGAGCAGTTCTTC. Amino acid sequence: CASSPGLAEQFF.

The rearrangement joins TRBV5-1 to TRBJ2-7; 11 positions agree with TRBD1. The J call is doubtful: the DNA matches TRBJ2-5 better. The CDR3 is 13 residues long. Germline-derived CDR1 and CDR2 are SGHRS and YFSETQ. CDR3 protein: CASGQGAGETQYF. CDR3 in DNA: TGCGCCAGCGGACAGGGGGCCGGAGAGACCCAGTACTTC.

V and J are TRBV5-1 and TRBJ2-5; 8 bases are shared with TRBD2. There are 15 residues in the CDR3. The V segment lost 3 bases and the J segment 5 bases; nucleotides outside the gene matches: 9. Per the germline V gene, CDR1 is SGHRS and CDR2 is YFSETQ. As DNA, the CDR3 is TGCGCCAGCAGCTCTTCCGGGGGGGTCTACGAGACCCAGTACTTC. Its protein product is CASSSSGGVYETQYF.

The chain carries TRBV27 and TRBJ1-6; D is perhaps TRBD1 (6 bases). The CDR3 loop spans 18 amino acids. Deletions cut 9 bases from V and 8 bases from J, with 29 bases between. Germline V gene sequence: CDR1 MNHEY, CDR2 SMNVEV (reference sequence). The CDR3 loop is CASKKGDYRVSRDSPLHF. CDR3 coding DNA: TGTGCCAGTAAAAAAGGAGACTACAGGGTCTCTAGAGATTCACCCCTCCACTTT.

The chain joins TRBV7-9 to TRBJ1-2; 7 positions match TRBD1. The CDR3 runs 14 residues. Unmatched junction bases numbered 11, after V lost 5 bases and J lost 8 bases. CDR1 and CDR2 from the germline V gene are SEHNR and FQNEAQ (reference sequence). This CDR3 reads CASSVRGPPEGYTF. The CDR3 coding sequence is TGTGCCAGCAGCGTAAGGGGGCCCCCGGAGGGCTACACCTTC.

This clonotype was recorded a few times. The J gene is TRBJ2-3, the V gene TRBV6-2 or TRBV6-3; 15 bases fit TRBD2. The J segment lost 3 bases and the V segment lost 8 bases, leaving 9 bases of the junction unmatched. The CDR3 covers 17 residues. The V gene's germline CDR1 is MNHEY and CDR2 SVGEGT. The CDR3 DNA reads as TGTGCCAGCTCCGACCCCGGGACTAGCGGGGGGACAGATACGCAGTATTTT. Its translation is CASSDPGTSGGTDTQYF.

The chain is built from TRBV4-3 and TRBJ2-5; 7 bases match TRBD1. V shed 3 bases, J shed 8 bases, and the junction held 6 bases outside the gene matches. Germline-derived CDR1 and CDR2 are LGHNA and YSLEER. The CDR3 runs to 13 residues. The CDR3 nucleotides read TGCGCCAGCAGCCAGAGGACAGGCCCTACCCAGTACTTC. It specifies CASSQRTGPTQYF.

The chain joins TRBV2 to TRBJ2-5, with unresolved D. The CDR3 is 14 residues long. Trimming stripped 10 bases from V and 0 bases from J, with 15 bases between. The germline V gene encodes CDR1 SNHLY and CDR2 FYNNEI. The CDR3 sequence: CATRPGSYQETQYF. CDR3 DNA sequence: TGTGCCACTAGGCCGGGTTCGTACCAAGAGACCCAGTACTTC.

The V gene is TRBV4-3, the J gene TRBJ2-5, with unresolved D. Per germline, CDR1 LGHNA and CDR2 YSLEER. Trimming removed 3 bases from V and 0 bases from J, with 5 bases in between. This CDR3 comprises 13 residues. Written as DNA, the CDR3 is TGCGCCAGCAGCCACTACTACCAAGAGACCCAGTACTTC. Protein: CASSHYYQETQYF.